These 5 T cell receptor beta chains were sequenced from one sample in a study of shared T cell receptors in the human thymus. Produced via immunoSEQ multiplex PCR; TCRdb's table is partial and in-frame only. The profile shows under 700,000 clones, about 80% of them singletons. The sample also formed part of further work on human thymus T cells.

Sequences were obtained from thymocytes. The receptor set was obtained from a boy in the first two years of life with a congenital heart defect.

The DNA for the CDR3 is TGTGCCAGCAGCTTAGTGAAACTAGCGGGTTCCAATGAGCAGTTCTTC. This translates into CASSLVKLAGSNEQFF. The V and J genes are TRBV11-2 and TRBJ2-1, with 9 bases matching TRBD2. This CDR3 has 16 amino acids. The V gene's germline CDR1 is SGHAT and CDR2 FQNNGV. V gave up 1 base and J gave up 6 bases; unmatched junction bases: 7.

The CDR3 region has the DNA TGTGCCAGCAGTTTAGGGGGACTAGCGGGAGTTAGAGGCACCGGGGAGCTGTTTTTT. As protein: CASSLGGLAGVRGTGELFF. The genes are TRBV27 and TRBJ2-2; 14 bases are shared with TRBD2. The CDR3 has 19 residues. CDR1 and CDR2 (germline): MNHEY, SMNVEV (reference sequence). The junction had 9 bases not matched to a gene; V was cut back by 2 bases and J by 4 bases.

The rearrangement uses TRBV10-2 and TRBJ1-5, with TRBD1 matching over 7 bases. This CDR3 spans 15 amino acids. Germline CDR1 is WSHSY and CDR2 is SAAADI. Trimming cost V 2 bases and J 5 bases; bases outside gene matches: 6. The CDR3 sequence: CASSEQGERHQPQHF. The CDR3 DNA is TGCGCCAGCAGTGAGCAGGGGGAACGGCATCAGCCCCAGCATTTT.

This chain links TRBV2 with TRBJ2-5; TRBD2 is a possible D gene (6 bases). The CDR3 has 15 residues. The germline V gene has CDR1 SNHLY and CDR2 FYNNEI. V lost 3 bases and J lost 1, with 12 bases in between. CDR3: CASSDRWEVQETQYF. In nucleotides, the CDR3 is TGTGCCAGCAGTGATCGTTGGGAGGTCCAAGAGACCCAGTACTTC.

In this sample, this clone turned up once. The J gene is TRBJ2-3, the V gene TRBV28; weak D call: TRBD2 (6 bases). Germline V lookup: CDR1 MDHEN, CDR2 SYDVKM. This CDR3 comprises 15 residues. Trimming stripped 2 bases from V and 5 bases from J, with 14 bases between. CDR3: CASSLGGIWGDTQYF. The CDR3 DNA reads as TGTGCCAGCAGTTTAGGCGGGATTTGGGGAGATACGCAGTATTTT.